This record looks at one TCR beta chain sequence and its context. This clonotype was observed a handful of times. The antigen it recognizes is unknown. Nothing much larger sits one base from this clone, and base qualities are not available. These data belong to a study of blood T cells in healthy people across ages (dated by TCRdb to the mid-2010s). Broadly, across the study: In model experiments, template switching captured about one uniquely barcoded TCR beta cDNA molecule for every two T cells. Donors of different ages were randomly distributed across sequencing lanes to avoid experimental bias. The donors were divided into four age groups: young (average approximately 15 years), middle-aged (approximately 39), aged (approximately 62) and long-lived (roughly 82). For two donors (one aged 18 to 30 and one aged 80 or older), the study analyzed two additional independent replicas of 1 million unique cDNA reads from the same blood draw. The study measured age-related changes in TCR beta repertoire diversity using deep sequencing normalized with unique cDNA molecular identifiers.

General findings and caveats noted by the study authors: Estimates of total diversity based on one million sequenced T cells were regarded as lower bounds and as underestimates. Donor CMV infection status was unknown, potentially confounding age-related changes in expanded clonotypes. Because profiling used bulk unsorted PBMCs, naive and antigen-experienced compartments could not be compared conclusively. As age increased, observed TCR beta diversity per million T cells dropped in a roughly linear way, and a significant reduction was already evident by age about 40. Observed TCR beta diversity correlated strongly with the percentage of naive T cells measured by flow cytometry. Compared with the aged group, the long-lived group had more naive CD4+ T cells, fewer expanded clones and increased TCR diversity, a pattern suggesting age selection.

The method behind the library was 5' RACE. TCRdb names Illumina HiSeq 2500 as the instrument used. A second about 7 to 12 cycle PCR used a sample-barcoded 5' primer and a J-beta primer mix. A unique molecular identifier was introduced onto each TCR beta cDNA molecule by a template-switch 5' adaptor carrying 12 random nucleotides. Each sample yielded at least 3 million CDR3-containing paired-end reads. All of the RNA was converted into first-strand cDNA using the Mint cDNA synthesis kit, with a TRBC-specific oligonucleotide serving as the primer. Following uracil-DNA glycosylase treatment, a first 18-cycle PCR with universal primers M1SS and BC2_uni_R was performed on all cDNA. The study's processing was this. Each sample was normalized by randomly selecting 1 million high-quality reads, each carrying a distinct molecular identifier. Instead of being binned into consensus sequences, reads with shared molecular identifiers were discarded. MiTCR, with a Q25 quality threshold and the strictest error-elimination algorithm, was used for CDR3 identification, clonotype clustering and error correction. A nonparametric unseen species model with Euler transformation was used to estimate a lower bound on total TCR beta diversity. TCRdb itself trimmed the public reads at Q25 with fastp, ran MiXCR and retained productive beta chains. CDR3 protein duplicates are merged, each entry listing the most common genes and DNA. These V and J calls derive from TCRdb rather than the authors' analysis. This sample gives some 1.4 million distinct CDR3 sequences in total; roughly 40% of them show up just once. The ten most abundant clones make up 7.9% of the sample.

Systemically healthy Caucasian individuals from Russia, over 30 in total and aged about 6 to 90 years, were included as donors. Each donor gave around 9.8 milliliters of peripheral blood, collected into EDTA-treated Vacutainer tubes. Ficoll-Paque density-gradient centrifugation was used to isolate PBMCs, with at least 7 million obtained per sample. Total RNA was extracted from PBMCs with Trizol reagent, with at least 6 micrograms obtained per sample. Naive CD45RAhigh/CD27high T cell percentages were measured by flow cytometry on a PBMC aliquot from every donor. The germline V gene (reference sequence) sets CDR1 to LNHNV and CDR2 to YYDKDF. V was cut back by 3 bases and J by 9 bases, leaving a gap of 10 bases between them. Spanning cysteine to phenylalanine, the CDR3 consists of 12 amino acids. Of all the DNA, just the CDR3 is kept, 36 bases in frame from base 1.

This TCR was recovered from a woman under 30 in good health. What was sequenced was blood. The receptor chain draws on TRBV15 and TRBJ2-3; no D gene is confidently identified. Here is the DNA: TGTGCCACCAGCAGTCGGTTGGGCACGCAGTATTTT. Its amino acids are CATSSRLGTQYF.